One and the same sample provided the 24 T cell receptor beta chains below, sequenced in a study of control samples from healthy donors and cancer patients. Clones were read by immunoSEQ multiplex PCR, and TCRdb kept only the in-frame ones, dropping some. The data contain roughly 170,000 clones, around 92% of them singletons. Sequencing input: blood. These receptors were collected from a woman between 35 and 50 years old in good health.

The chain uses TRBV3-1 (or the pseudogene TRBV3-2) and TRBJ2-3; a weak D match, TRBD2 (6 bases). Trimming pared 1 base from V and 2 bases from J, leaving 13 bases between. The CDR3 is 16 amino acids. Germline V CDR1 and CDR2: LGHDT, YNNKEL (reference sequence). This chain's CDR3 is CASSQGPGDFTDTQYF. The CDR3 DNA follows: TGTGCCAGCAGCCAAGGCCCCGGGGACTTCACAGATACGCAGTATTTT.

The V call is TRBV7-3, the J call TRBJ2-1; D could derive from TRBD1 or TRBD2 (5 bases each). Per germline, CDR1 SGHTA and CDR2 FQGTGA. The CDR3 runs to 18 residues. Trimming removed 1 base from V and 7 bases from J, with 23 bases in between. CDR3 residues: CASSLSPIRGMWGNEQFF. Here the CDR3 DNA reads TGTGCCAGCAGCTTAAGCCCCATTCGGGGAATGTGGGGGAATGAGCAGTTCTTC.

V is TRBV7-7 and J is TRBJ2-5, with D possibly being TRBD1 or TRBD2 (5 bases each). Looked up from germline, CDR1 is SSHAT and CDR2 is FNYEAQ (reference sequence). The CDR3 contains 15 residues. The V end lost 4 bases, the J end lost 4 bases, and 16 bases lay between the germline ends. CDR3 nucleotides: TGTGCCAGCAGCTCGAGGGGTAGGGTCACAGAGACCCAGTACTTC. Protein product: CASSSRGRVTETQYF.

The rearrangement uses TRBV6-5 and TRBJ2-1; no reliable D call. CDR3 length equals 14 residues. Germline CDR1 reads MNHEY; CDR2 reads SVGAGI. The germline V and J ends were trimmed by 4 bases and 7 bases, with 14 bases remaining between them. CDR3 nucleotides: TGTGCCAGCAGTTCCACAGTCGGCAAAAATGAGCAGTTCTTC. Translating gives CASSSTVGKNEQFF.

The chain couples TRBV5-6 to TRBJ2-7; D is undetermined. V lost 2 bases and J 0 bases, leaving 6 bases between the germline ends. Germline CDR1 reads SGHDT; CDR2 reads YYEEEE. The CDR3 is 13 amino acids. The CDR3, as DNA: TGTGCCAGCAGCTTAGGATACTCCTACGAGCAGTACTTC. Translated: CASSLGYSYEQYF.

The chain links TRBV6-6 to TRBJ1-1, with 11 nucleotides matching TRBD1. Germline values: CDR1 MNHNY, CDR2 SVGAGI (reference sequence). V gave up 3 bases and J gave up 7 bases; unmatched junction bases: 10. CDR3 length: 16 residues. CDR3 protein: CASSYPAGTGGIEAFF. The CDR3 DNA reads as TGTGCCAGCAGTTATCCAGCCGGGACAGGGGGAATTGAAGCTTTCTTT.

This clone is termed medium-sized. The chain joins TRBV7-9 to TRBJ2-5; 8 bases match TRBD2. The CDR3 has 11 amino acids. Germline values: CDR1 SEHNR, CDR2 FQNEAQ (reference sequence). V lost 5 bases to trimming and J lost 9 bases; unmatched junction nucleotides: 2. The CDR3 here is CASSTRGAQYF. In DNA form, the CDR3 reads TGTGCCAGCAGCACGCGGGGGGCCCAGTACTTC.

The chain couples TRBV19 to TRBJ1-1, with a weak D call TRBD1 (5 bases). Per the germline V gene, CDR1 is LNHDA and CDR2 is SQIVND (reference sequence). The V end lost 3 bases, the J end lost 11 bases, and 16 bases lay between the germline ends. This CDR3 is 13 amino acids long. For the CDR3, the DNA is TGTGCCAGTAGTATGGGGCCGGGAGCTATGGCTTTCTTT. Encoded protein: CASSMGPGAMAFF.

This rearrangement joins TRBV9 to TRBJ1-2, with TRBD1 identical over 9 bases. There are 14 residues in the CDR3. V dropped 0 bases and J dropped 8; count of bases not matched to a gene: 5. In germline, CDR1 is SGDLS, CDR2 YYNGEE. The CDR3 nucleotides read TGTGCCAGCAGCGTAGTTACAGGGGGCCAAGGCTACACCTTC. Protein product: CASSVVTGGQGYTF.

The chain couples TRBV7-9 to TRBJ1-2, with 11 bases matching TRBD1. Germline V CDR1 and CDR2: SEHNR, FQNEAQ (reference sequence). V shed 1 base and J 7 bases; nucleotides not matched to a gene: 2. This CDR3 comprises 14 residues. CDR3 bases: TGTGCCAGCAGCTTAGGGACAGGGGGCTTTGGCTACACCTTC. Its protein is CASSLGTGGFGYTF. Using reference TRBV7-9 and TRBJ1-2 for the parts outside the CDR3, the full variable domain is DTGVSQNPRHKITKRGQNVTFRCDPISEHNRLYWYRQTLGQGPEFLTYFQNEAQLEKSRLLSDRFSAERPKGSFSTLEIQRTEQGDSAMYLCASSLGTGGFGYTFGSGTRLTVV.

The chain uses TRBV9 and TRBJ2-5, with D maybe TRBD2 (5 bases). Germline-derived CDR1 and CDR2 are SGDLS and YYNGEE. This CDR3 is built from 15 residues. V lost 0 bases, J lost 4 bases, and 13 bases lay in between. In nucleotides, the CDR3 is TGTGCCAGCAGCGTAGGGGCACTAGTCCGAGAGACCCAGTACTTC. It yields the protein CASSVGALVRETQYF.

This clone was seen more than once but under ten times. The J gene is TRBJ2-7, the V gene TRBV11-2; D not resolved. Germline CDR1 and CDR2: SGHAT and FQNNGV. With 1 base removed from V and 2 bases from J, the gap between germline ends came to 3 bases. The CDR3 totals 12 residues. Here the CDR3 reads CASSLGAYEQYF. CDR3 nucleotide sequence: TGTGCCAGCAGCTTAGGGGCCTACGAGCAGTACTTC. Full variable domain (rest looked up from reference TRBV11-2 and TRBJ2-7): EAGVAQSPRYKIIEKRQSVAFWCNPISGHATLYWYQQILGQGPKLLIQFQNNGVVDDSQLPKDRFSAERLKGVDSTLKIQPAKLEDSAVYLCASSLGAYEQYFGPGTRLTVT.

This clone is a singleton in its sample. The rearrangement uses TRBV2 and TRBJ2-1; 8 bases line up with TRBD1. V shed 6 bases, J shed 8 bases, and the junction held 9 bases outside the gene matches. This CDR3 is 14 amino acids long. Germline V lookup: CDR1 SNHLY, CDR2 FYNNEI. CDR3: CASRTGGFGDEQFF. CDR3 nucleotides: TGTGCCAGCAGAACAGGGGGATTTGGGGATGAGCAGTTCTTC.

This sequence joins TRBV5-1 and TRBJ1-1; TRBD1 might be the D (5 bases). V was shortened by 4 bases and J by 3 bases, with 7 bases between the two germline ends. The germline gives CDR1 SGHRS, CDR2 YFSETQ. The CDR3 spans 12 residues. CDR3 nucleotides: TGCGCCAGCAGCACAGGTGACACTGAAGCTTTCTTT. It is translated as CASSTGDTEAFF. Complete variable domain (other parts from reference TRBV5-1 and TRBJ1-1): KAGVTQTPRYLIKTRGQQVTLSCSPISGHRSVSWYQQTPGQGLQFLFEYFSETQRNKGNFPGRFSGRQFSNSRSEMNVSTLELGDSALYLCASSTGDTEAFFGQGTRLTVV.

This chain joins TRBV12-3 or TRBV12-4 and TRBJ1-1; 9 bases line up with TRBD1. CDR3 length: 11 residues. The J segment lost 10 bases and the V segment lost 6 bases, leaving 3 bases of the junction unmatched. The chain's CDR3 is CASRQGAAAFF. CDR3 in DNA: TGTGCCAGCAGACAGGGGGCTGCAGCTTTCTTT.

The J gene is TRBJ2-3, the V gene TRBV6-5; D is unclear. This CDR3 is built from 14 residues. V was cut by 8 bases and J by 2 bases, with 14 bases left in between. Germline CDR1 is MNHEY and CDR2 is SVGAGI. In nucleotides, the CDR3 is TGTGCCAGCTTCCCACGTGGGGACACAGATACGCAGTATTTT. This gives the protein CASFPRGDTDTQYF.

The CDR3 coding sequence is TGTGCCAGCAGCGCAGGGTTGGGGGCCGGGGACACTGAAGCTTTCTTT. Translation gives CASSAGLGAGDTEAFF. The chain employs TRBV7-8 and TRBJ1-1, with TRBD1 as a possible D gene (6 bases). Trimming removed 5 bases at V and 3 bases at J, with 19 bases between. Germline loops: CDR1 SGHVS, CDR2 FQNEAQ. The CDR3 consists of 16 residues.

The V gene is TRBV7-9, the J gene TRBJ2-7, with D possibly TRBD1 on 5 matching bases. V was shortened by 7 bases and J by 1 base, with 11 bases between the two germline ends. The germline V gene has CDR1 SEHNR and CDR2 FQNEAQ (reference sequence). The CDR3 is 13 residues long. In nucleotides, the CDR3 is TGTGCCAGCACCCTGGGGCCTTCCTACGAGCAGTACTTC. Protein sequence: CASTLGPSYEQYF.

The chain uses TRBV6-5 and TRBJ1-2, with 8 bases aligning to TRBD1. The germline V gene has CDR1 MNHEY and CDR2 SVGAGI. This CDR3 contains 15 residues. V gave up 5 bases and J gave up 4 bases; unmatched junction bases: 9. CDR3 sequence (DNA): TGTGCCAGCAGTCTAGGACAGGGTACTCGCTATGGCTACACCTTC. It specifies CASSLGQGTRYGYTF.

This sequence joins TRBV3-1 (or the pseudogene TRBV3-2) and TRBJ2-1, with TRBD1 identical over 7 bases. V was clipped by 3 bases and J by 8 bases; unmatched bases: 7. This CDR3 has 14 amino acids. Germline CDR1 reads LGHDT; CDR2 reads YNNKEL (reference sequence). The CDR3 is CASSQRTGLDEQFF. The CDR3 bases are TGTGCCAGCAGCCAGAGGACAGGTCTGGATGAGCAGTTCTTC.

The V call is TRBV18, the J call TRBJ2-3; the D is unclear. The CDR3 runs 14 residues. Trimming left V 0 bases short and J 6 bases short, with 10 bases between. Germline V gene lookup returns CDR1 KGHSH and CDR2 LQKENI. The CDR3 DNA reads as TGTGCCAGCTCACCACCAACAAGCCACGATACGCAGTATTTT. Translating gives CASSPPTSHDTQYF. The whole variable domain, filled in from reference TRBV18 and TRBJ2-3, reads NAGVMQNPRHLVRRRGQEARLRCSPMKGHSHVYWYRQLPEEGLKFMVYLQKENIIDESGMPKERFSAEFPKEGPSILRIQQVVRGDSAAYFCASSPPTSHDTQYFGPGTRLTVL.

The V call is TRBV6-2 or TRBV6-3, the J call TRBJ2-1; possibly TRBD1 for D (5 bases). Germline lookup yields CDR1 MNHEY and CDR2 SVGEGT. This CDR3 is built from 15 residues. Trimming shortened V by 4 bases and J by 3 bases, and 13 bases separated the two germline ends. This CDR3 is CASSLAGAFYNEQFF. In nucleotides, the CDR3 is TGTGCCAGCAGTTTGGCTGGGGCCTTCTACAATGAGCAGTTCTTC.

The table lists this clone with a few counts. The CDR3 region has the DNA TGCGCCAGCAGCTTGGGGTTTCGGGGCACTGAAGCTTTCTTT. It is translated as CASSLGFRGTEAFF. The genes are TRBV5-1 and TRBJ1-1; D gene ambiguous. Germline V gene sequence: CDR1 SGHRS, CDR2 YFSETQ. Trimming took 0 bases from V and 4 from J, leaving 10 bases between them. CDR3 length equals 14 residues.

The CDR3 nucleotides are TGTGCCAGCCGAGAATATAACGAGCAGTACTTC. This sequence encodes CASREYNEQYF. The V call is TRBV6-5, the J call TRBJ2-7; unclear D gene. The CDR3 has 11 residues. Germline values: CDR1 MNHEY, CDR2 SVGAGI. V gave up 8 bases and J gave up 5 bases, with 10 bases separating them.